This T cell receptor (beta chain) was found in a study of shared clonotypes between healthy human individuals. For this clone: The antigen remains undetermined.

Naivety among CD8 cells was defined by CD45RO negativity and positive CCR7 selection, thereby excluding terminally differentiated effector memory CD45RA+ cells. Clones were sequenced by immunoSEQ multiplex PCR, and TCRdb holds only the in-frame ones, with some missing. Counted here are 600,000 or so clones, nearly 98% occurring once; the ten biggest clones make up more than 0.3%. CDR1 and CDR2 (germline): MNHEY, SMNVEV (reference sequence). The CDR3 runs 13 residues. Trimming removed 6 bases at V and 6 bases at J, with 11 bases between. Study results and limitations: Among the subsets, naive ones generally showed larger estimated richness than memory ones. The study sampled only blood, and tissue repertoires likely differ.

This receptor was obtained from a man aged 30-40 years in good health. Sequenced input: naive CD8+ T cells sorted from blood. The J gene is TRBJ2-2, the V gene TRBV27; D call uncertain. The CDR3 DNA reads TGTGCCAGCAGCCCCACGCATGCCGGGGAGCTGTTTTTT. Amino acid sequence: CASSPTHAGELFF.